This T cell receptor (beta chain) was documented in a study of blood T cell repertoires in COVID-19. Overall study context: There were acute and convalescent COVID-19 samples, and they came from the United States, Italy and Spain. From T cells, B-cell-depleted T cells, or PBMCs came the material, which was cDNA or gDNA.

The V gene end was trimmed by 3 bases and the J gene end by 2 bases; junction bases not matched to a gene: 7. The CDR3 is made up of 17 amino acids. The V gene's germline CDR1 is MNHEY and CDR2 SMNVEV (reference sequence). In the source study's methods: Amplification from reference gene primers served as the basis for estimated nucleated cell counts. Profiled with immunoSEQ multiplex PCR; TCRdb holds only in-frame clones, not every one. The V and J calls and clone size come from that table; D and trimming were worked out from the DNA. In the table there are about 54,000 clones, 65% to 90% of which are singletons.

The V call is TRBV27, the J call TRBJ2-1; TRBD2 matches 10 bases. The receptor comes from a human donor in a cohort sampled during active COVID-19. The sample was peripheral blood. The CDR3 DNA is TGTGCCAGCAGTTTCCCCTCCACTAGCGGGGCCTACAATGAGCAGTTCTTC. Translating it yields CASSFPSTSGAYNEQFF.